This T cell receptor (beta chain) emerged from a study of T-cell reconstitution after alpha-beta-depleted transplantation in children. Study-level points and caveats: Once a year had passed after transplant, T-cell counts and diversity came mostly from newly produced T cells.

This clonotype was detected ten times or more. Its antigen is as yet unknown. Unique molecular identifiers were incorporated when the TCRbeta library was constructed. TCRdb reanalysed the PCR reads using MiXCR and keeps one entry per CDR3 protein. This table has over 200,000 distinct CDR3 sequences, around a sixth appearing once. There are 15 residues in the CDR3. Trimming removed 2 bases at V and 3 bases at J, with 14 bases between. CDR1 MNHEY and CDR2 SMNVEV come from the germline V gene (reference sequence). The receptor comes from a male patient aged 2-10 years who had a stem cell transplant for acute lymphoblastic leukemia, so the T cells may come from the graft donor. The rearrangement joins TRBV27 to TRBJ2-7; D remains unclear. This specimen consisted of PBMCs, mostly from graft donor cells, obtained 360 days after TCRalphabeta/CD19-depleted stem cell transplant. CDR3 sequence reads: CASSLAPATLYEQYF. The CDR3 DNA sequence: TGTGCCAGCAGTTTAGCCCCTGCCACCCTCTACGAGCAGTACTTC.